Here is one T cell receptor beta chain with its context. The antigen it recognizes is unknown. Sequence at one end of the junction differs from germline and may be a read error. The data stem from a study of T cells and copy number aberrations in small-cell lung cancer (dated by TCRdb to the early 2020s). In terms of the full investigation: Whole-exome sequencing of the same tumor regions was paired with TCR repertoire sequencing so that T cell metrics could be related to mutations and copy number aberrations. Tumor TCR data existed for about 17 patients, and over 13 patients had TCR data from both tumor tissue and normal tissue.

The immunoSEQ hsTCRB Kit, with multiplexed V- and J-gene primers, was used to amplify TCR-beta CDR3 regions from genomic DNA. Unique DNA barcodes were added in a second PCR, and the samples were pooled together with a negative control and a positive control. The pooled TCR-beta libraries were sequenced using a 150-cycle paired-end protocol on an Illumina MiSeq. The original pipeline was this. Adaptive Biotechnologies processed the raw sequencing data and produced a report containing normalized, annotated TCR-beta repertoires. To compute T-cell density, TCR-beta templates were normalized to usable DNA, with usable DNA estimated through amplification of housekeeping genes. Richness counted unique rearrangements, and clonality was defined as 1 minus Pielou's evenness. TCRdb retrieved this table from immuneACCESS and kept in-frame rearrangements only. Not all clones are present; in checked studies, unresolved V genes account for under half, and no reason is known for the remainder. For V, J and clone size, that table is used; D and trimming come from the DNA. Across this sample there are about 2,000 clones, with under 90% seen only once. Approximately 4.7% of the sample rests with the top ten.

The donors were limited-stage small-cell lung cancer patients who had surgical resection in Hangzhou, China, between the late 2000s and the early 2020s. Every donor went straight to surgery with no preoperative chemotherapy or radiotherapy, and no donor was given immunotherapy either before or after surgery. All 19 patients in the sequenced cohort were identified as smokers or heavy second-hand smokers. Adjacent normal lung was taken at least 2 cm away from the tumor margin, and two pathologists confirmed by morphology that the adjacent normal lung was free of malignant cells. To characterize T cell repertoire heterogeneity, the study applied multi-region TCR-beta sequencing to resected limited-stage small-cell lung cancers and to tumor-adjacent lung tissue. The AllPrep DNA/RNA FFPE Kit (Qiagen) was used to extract genomic DNA from FFPE tissue. Broader findings and caveats from the paper: Compared with adjacent lung tissue, tumors showed lower T-cell density, richness and clonality, although the density difference was not significant. The study was limited by a small sample size because surgical resection is uncommon in small-cell lung cancer, and validation of the findings is required. All specimens were formalin-fixed paraffin-embedded tissue, which is known to introduce sequencing artifacts.

This receptor was obtained from a man aged 50 to 60 with small cell lung cancer. Sequenced material: normal tissue next to the tumor.

This receptor carries the CDR3 CASSEFYEQYF. The DNA sequence is given as TGTGCCAGTAGTGAATTCTACGAGCAGTACTTC. The receptor chain draws on TRBV2 and TRBJ2-7; the D gene assignment is ambiguous. CDR3 length: 11 amino acids, cysteine to phenylalanine. Only CDR3 DNA is held: 33 bases, read in frame from base 1. In the germline V gene, CDR1 corresponds to SNHLY and CDR2 to FYNNEI.